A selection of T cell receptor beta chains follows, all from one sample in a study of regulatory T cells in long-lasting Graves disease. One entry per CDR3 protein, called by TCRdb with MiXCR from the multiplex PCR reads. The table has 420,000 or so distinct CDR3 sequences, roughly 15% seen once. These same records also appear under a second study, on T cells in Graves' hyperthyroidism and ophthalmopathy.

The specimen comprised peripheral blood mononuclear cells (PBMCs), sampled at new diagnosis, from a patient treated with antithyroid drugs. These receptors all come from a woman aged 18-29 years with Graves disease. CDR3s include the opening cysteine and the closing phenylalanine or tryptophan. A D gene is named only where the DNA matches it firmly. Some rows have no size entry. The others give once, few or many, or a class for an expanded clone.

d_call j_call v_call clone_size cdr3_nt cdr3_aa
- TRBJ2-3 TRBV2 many TGTGCCAGCACATCAGTTGCAGATACGCAGTATTTT CASTSVADTQYF
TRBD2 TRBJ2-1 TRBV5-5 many TGTGCCAGCAGCTTGGTCCTAGCGGGATTCTCCTACAATGAGCAGTTCTTC CASSLVLAGFSYNEQFF
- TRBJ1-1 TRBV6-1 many TGTGCCAGCAGCAGAACAGATGAAGCTTTCTTT CASSRTDEAFF
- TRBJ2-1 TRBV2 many TGTGCCAGCAGTGAGCAAGTTGAGCAGTTCTTC CASSEQVEQFF
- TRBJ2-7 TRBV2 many TGTGCCAGCAGTGAAGTTGGGGGAGCTGTCGAGCAGTACTTC CASSEVGGAVEQYF
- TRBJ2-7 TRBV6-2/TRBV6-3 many TGTGCCAGCAGTTACTCAGGGACCCCAGGACAATGGTCCCAGGGGCGACACGAGCAGTACTTC CASSYSGTPGQWSQGRHEQYF
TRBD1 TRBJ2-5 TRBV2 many TGTGCCAGCAGTTTGACAGGGGCGGTGCAAGAGACCCAGTACTTC CASSLTGAVQETQYF
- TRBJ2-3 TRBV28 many TGTGCAGGGGCCGGGGGAGCTAGCACAGATACGCAGTATTTT CAGAGGASTDTQYF
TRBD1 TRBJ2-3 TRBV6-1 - TGTGCCAGCTATTCCCCCCGGACAGGGAGGAAAGATACGCAGTATTTT CASYSPRTGRKDTQYF
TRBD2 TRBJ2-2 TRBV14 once TGTGCCAGCAGCCAATACGTAGCGGGAGTCACCGGGGAGCTGTTTTTT CASSQYVAGVTGELFF
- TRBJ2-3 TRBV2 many TGTGCCAGCAGTGAAACTCCTCCGGACGACAGCACAGATACGCAGTATTTT CASSETPPDDSTDTQYF
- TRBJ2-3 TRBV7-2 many TGTGCCAGCAGCGTAACGTGGGCAGATACGCAGTATTTT CASSVTWADTQYF
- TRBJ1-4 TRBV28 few TGTGCCAGCAGTATGGGACGCCGTGAAAAACTGTTTTTT CASSMGRREKLFF
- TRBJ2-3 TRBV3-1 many TGTGCCAGCAGCTCTCCAGGGGAAACGCAGTATTTT CASSSPGETQYF
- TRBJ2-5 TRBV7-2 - TGTGCCAGCAGCTTTCAGTGGCCCGACCAAGAGACCCAGTACTTC CASSFQWPDQETQYF
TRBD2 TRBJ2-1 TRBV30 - TGTGCCTGGAGTGTTGGAGCGGGAGGGGTCGATGAGCAGTTCTTC CAWSVGAGGVDEQFF
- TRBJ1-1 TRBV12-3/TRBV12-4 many TGTGCCAGCAGTTTAGGCAGAAACACTGAAGCTTTCTTT CASSLGRNTEAFF
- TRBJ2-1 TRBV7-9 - TGTGCCAGCAGTGGGAATCCGACCCCTAATGAGCAGTTCTTC CASSGNPTPNEQFF
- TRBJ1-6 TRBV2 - TGTGCCAGCGATGTGTTGGGGGAATCTAATTCACCCCTCCACTTT CASDVLGESNSPLHF
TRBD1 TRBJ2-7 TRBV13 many TGTGCCAGCAGCCTGACCGGGACAGGGATACCCTACGAGCAGTACTTC CASSLTGTGIPYEQYF
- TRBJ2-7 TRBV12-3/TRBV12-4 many TGTGCCAGCAGTTTCATCGCGGAGAGCGAGCAGTACTTC CASSFIAESEQYF
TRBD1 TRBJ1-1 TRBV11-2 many TGTGCCAGCAGCCCACTTCCCGCACGACAGGGGAATTTGAACACTGAAGCTTTCTTT CASSPLPARQGNLNTEAFF
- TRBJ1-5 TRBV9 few TGTGCCAGCAGTTATTCGGATAGCAATCAGCCCCAGCATTTT CASSYSDSNQPQHF
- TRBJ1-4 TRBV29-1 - TGCAGCGTTACCGGTACTAATGAAAAACTGTTTTTT CSVTGTNEKLFF
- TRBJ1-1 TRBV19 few TGTGCCAGTAGTATTACAACAGGGACCACTGAAGCTTTCTTT CASSITTGTTEAFF
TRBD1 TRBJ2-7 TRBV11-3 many TGTGCCAGCAGCTTAACAGGGGTAAGGAAGGGCGGTTACGAGCAGTACTTC CASSLTGVRKGGYEQYF
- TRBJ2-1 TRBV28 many TGTGCCAGCAGTTCAGGGAATGAGCAGTTCTTC CASSSGNEQFF
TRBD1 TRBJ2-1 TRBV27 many TGTGCCAGCAGTTTCCATGGGGCTTGGACAGGGGCACCATATGAGCAGTTCTTC CASSFHGAWTGAPYEQFF
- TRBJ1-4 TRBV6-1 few TGTGCCAGCAGTCCAAGGAGGGAAGAAAAACTGTTTTTT CASSPRREEKLFF